This T cell receptor (beta chain) was sequenced in a study of T cell changes during pregnancy in multiple sclerosis. Using immunoSEQ multiplex PCR, the repertoire was profiled, and TCRdb retains in-frame clones only, with some absent. The table records fewer than 130,000 clones, 91% of them present only once. The CDR3 runs 13 residues. J lost 3 bases, V lost 5 bases, and 2 bases had no gene match. In germline, CDR1 is KGHSH, CDR2 LQKENI. The sample here was peripheral blood, taken after pregnancy. This receptor was obtained from a female donor with multiple sclerosis, enrolled in a pregnancy study. The rearrangement joins TRBV18 to TRBJ1-2; 8 positions agree with TRBD1. CDR3 nucleotides: TGTGCCAGCTCAAAGGACAGGGACTATGGCTACACCTTC. Its translation: CASSKDRDYGYTF.